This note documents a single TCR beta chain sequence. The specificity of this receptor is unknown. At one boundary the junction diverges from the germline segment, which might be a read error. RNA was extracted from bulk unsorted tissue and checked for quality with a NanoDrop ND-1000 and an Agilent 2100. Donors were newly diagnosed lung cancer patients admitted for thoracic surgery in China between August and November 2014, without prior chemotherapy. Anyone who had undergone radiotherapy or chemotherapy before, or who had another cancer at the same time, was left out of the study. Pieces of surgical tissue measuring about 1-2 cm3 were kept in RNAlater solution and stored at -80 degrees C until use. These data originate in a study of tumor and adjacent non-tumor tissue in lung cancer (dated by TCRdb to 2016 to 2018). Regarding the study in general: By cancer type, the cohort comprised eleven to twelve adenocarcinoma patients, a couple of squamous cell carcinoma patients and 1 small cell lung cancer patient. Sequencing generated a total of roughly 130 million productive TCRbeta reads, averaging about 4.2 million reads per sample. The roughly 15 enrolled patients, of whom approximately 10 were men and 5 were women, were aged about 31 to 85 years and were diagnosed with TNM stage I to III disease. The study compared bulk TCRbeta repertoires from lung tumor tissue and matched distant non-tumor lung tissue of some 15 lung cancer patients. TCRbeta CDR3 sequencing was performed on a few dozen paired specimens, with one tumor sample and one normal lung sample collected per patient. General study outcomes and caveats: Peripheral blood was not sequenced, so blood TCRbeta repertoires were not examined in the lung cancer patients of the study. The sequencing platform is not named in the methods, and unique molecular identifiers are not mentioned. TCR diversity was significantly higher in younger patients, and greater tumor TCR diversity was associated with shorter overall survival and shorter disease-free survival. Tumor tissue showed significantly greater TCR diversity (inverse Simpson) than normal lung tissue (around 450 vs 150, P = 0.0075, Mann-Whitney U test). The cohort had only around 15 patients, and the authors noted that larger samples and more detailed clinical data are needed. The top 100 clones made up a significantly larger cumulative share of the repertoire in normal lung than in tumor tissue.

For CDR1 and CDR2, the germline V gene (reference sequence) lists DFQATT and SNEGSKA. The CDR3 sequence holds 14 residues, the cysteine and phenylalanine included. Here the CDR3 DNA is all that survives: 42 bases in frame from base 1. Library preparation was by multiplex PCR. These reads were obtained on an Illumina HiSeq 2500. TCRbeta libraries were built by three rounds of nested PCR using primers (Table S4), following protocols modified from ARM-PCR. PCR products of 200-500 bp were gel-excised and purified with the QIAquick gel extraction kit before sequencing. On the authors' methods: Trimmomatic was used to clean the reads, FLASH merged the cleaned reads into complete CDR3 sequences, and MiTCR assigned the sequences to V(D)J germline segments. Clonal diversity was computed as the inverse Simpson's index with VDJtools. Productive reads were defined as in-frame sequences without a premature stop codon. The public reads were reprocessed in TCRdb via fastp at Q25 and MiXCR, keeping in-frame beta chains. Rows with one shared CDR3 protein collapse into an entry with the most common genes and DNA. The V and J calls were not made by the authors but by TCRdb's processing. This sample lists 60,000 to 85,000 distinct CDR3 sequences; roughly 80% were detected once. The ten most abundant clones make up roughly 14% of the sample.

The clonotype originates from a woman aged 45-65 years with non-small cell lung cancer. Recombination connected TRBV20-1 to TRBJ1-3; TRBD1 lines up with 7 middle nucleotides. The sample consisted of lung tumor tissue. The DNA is TGCAGTGCTCGACAGGGCTTGAGGGGAAACACCATACATTTT. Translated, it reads CSARQGLRGNTIHF.